Below, 4 T cell receptor beta chains from the same sample are listed, as sequenced in a study of long-term antiretroviral therapy in people with HIV. Researchers ran immunoSEQ v3.0 at survey level. The protocol was immunoSEQ multiplex PCR, while the TCRdb copy is restricted to in-frame clones and leaves out a portion. This table has around 20,000 clones, about 87% appearing once. The input for sequencing was unsorted PBMCs, taken approximately 2.5 years after starting antiretroviral therapy. All receptors come from a woman between 45 and 60 years old with HIV.

This sequence joins TRBV10-3 and TRBJ2-1, with 10 bases lining up with TRBD2. This CDR3 is built from 17 residues. Germline V lookup: CDR1 ENHRY, CDR2 SYGVKD. The J segment lost 5 bases and the V segment lost 0 bases, leaving 7 bases of the junction unmatched. As DNA, the CDR3 is TGTGCCATCAGTGAGTCTGGCGGACTAGCGGAAAACAATGAGCAGTTCTTC. As protein: CAISESGGLAENNEQFF.

In this sample, this clone turned up a few times. The V call is TRBV2, the J call TRBJ1-4; 9 positions agree with TRBD1. V dropped 5 bases and J dropped 4; count of bases not matched to a gene: 8. The CDR3 spans 16 residues. Germline assignment: CDR1 SNHLY and CDR2 FYNNEI. The CDR3: CASSSQGAQNNEKLFF. The CDR3, as DNA: TGTGCCAGCAGTTCACAGGGGGCGCAGAATAATGAAAAACTGTTTTTT.

A word on this clone: One junction end does not reproduce the germline sequence, and a read error may be involved. This chain joins TRBV7-6 and TRBJ2-5; no reliable D call. CDR3 size: 13 residues. Germline V gene lookup returns CDR1 SGHVS and CDR2 FNYEAQ. DNA of the CDR3: TGTGCCAGCAGCTTAGCGGGCCAAGGGACCCAGTACTTC. Residues: CASSLAGQGTQYF.

The CDR3, as DNA: TGTGCCAGCTCACGCGATAGCTTCACCGGGGAGCTGTTTTTT. Protein: CASSRDSFTGELFF. This chain joins TRBV18 and TRBJ2-2; D remains unclear. Trimming cost V 4 bases and J 4 bases, with 10 bases left between them. The CDR3 has 14 residues. CDR1 and CDR2 from the germline V gene are KGHSH and LQKENI.